The 27 T cell receptor beta chains below all came from one sample that was sequenced in a study of T cell repertoires in cytomegalovirus infection. Each CDR3 protein gets one entry after TCRdb re-called the reads with MiXCR. The repertoire holds around 320,000 distinct CDR3 sequences, with over 7.5% as singletons. The sample taken for sequencing was PBMCs. All receptors come from a human donor in good health (CMV status not recorded). Some clones in this sample may be carry-over from other donors' samples.

This clonotype has at least ten counts. The rearrangement uses TRBV7-9 and TRBJ2-1; TRBD1 agrees at 11 bases. CDR1 SEHNR and CDR2 FQNEAQ come from the germline V gene (reference sequence). The CDR3 spans 15 residues. With 0 bases clipped from V and 7 bases from J, the junction kept 2 bases outside the gene matches. CDR3 loop: CASSLAGQGVNEQFF. CDR3 nucleotides: TGTGCCAGCAGCTTAGCGGGACAGGGGGTAAATGAGCAGTTCTTC.

In this sample, this clonotype turned up a few times. CDR3 DNA sequence: TGTGCCAGCAGCTTATCCCCCTTAAGGAGCAATCAGCCCCAGCATTTT. The encoded protein is CASSLSPLRSNQPQHF. This chain uses TRBV7-2 with TRBJ1-5; D remains unclear. CDR3 length: 16 residues. V was trimmed by 2 bases and J by 1 base, leaving 12 bases between them. The germline V gene has CDR1 SGHTA and CDR2 FQGNSA.

This clonotype occurred a few times. The J gene is TRBJ1-2, the V gene TRBV14, with D perhaps matching TRBD1 (5 bases). Germline CDR1 is SGHDN and CDR2 is FVKESK. The V gene lost 1 base and the J gene lost 4 bases, with 13 bases spanning the gap. This CDR3 has 15 amino acids. The CDR3 spells CASSQGRDGIYGYTF. The CDR3 region has the DNA TGTGCCAGCAGCCAAGGCCGGGACGGCATCTATGGCTACACCTTC.

This clonotype was observed at least ten times. This chain connects TRBV7-2 to TRBJ1-2; 7 bases fit TRBD1. This CDR3 is built from 15 residues. Germline lookup yields CDR1 SGHTA and CDR2 FQGNSA. With 4 bases clipped from V and 8 bases from J, the junction kept 13 bases outside the gene matches. CDR3 DNA: TGTGCCAGCAGCTCCCCCACGACAGGGAAAATCGGCTACACCTTC. This sequence encodes CASSSPTTGKIGYTF.

The chain couples TRBV11-2 to TRBJ2-5; TRBD2 is a possible D gene (6 bases). This CDR3 spans 14 amino acids. Germline V CDR1 and CDR2: SGHAT, FQNNGV. Trimming pared 0 bases from V and 5 bases from J, leaving 10 bases between. The CDR3 sequence: CASSLDPGVETQYF. As DNA, the CDR3 is TGTGCCAGCAGCTTAGATCCGGGGGTTGAGACCCAGTACTTC.

In this sample, this clonotype turned up a few times. V usage is TRBV12-3 or TRBV12-4 and J usage is TRBJ2-7; the D call may be TRBD1 or TRBD2 (5 bases each). This CDR3 region has 13 residues. V gave up 3 bases and J gave up 2 bases, with 8 bases separating them. The DNA for the CDR3 is TGTGCCAGCAGTTTTTGGGGACCCTACGAGCAGTACTTC. This encodes CASSFWGPYEQYF.

This chain connects TRBV19 to TRBJ1-2; TRBD1 agrees at 7 bases. The CDR3 covers 17 residues. The V gene's germline CDR1 is LNHDA and CDR2 SQIVND (reference sequence). J lost 3 bases, V lost 4 bases, and 14 bases had no gene match. The CDR3 protein is CASSTPSTGTVDYGYTF. As DNA, the CDR3 is TGTGCCAGTAGTACGCCCTCCACCGGGACAGTCGACTATGGCTACACCTTC.

This clonotype was detected ten times or more. The chain recombines TRBV7-2 with TRBJ1-2, with TRBD1 as a possible D gene (6 bases). V lost 5 bases to trimming and J lost 6 bases, with 19 bases between them. CDR3 size: 15 residues. Germline V gives CDR1 SGHTA, CDR2 FQGNSA. The CDR3 reads CASSGRQESSDGYTF. Here the CDR3 DNA reads TGTGCCAGCAGCGGACGACAGGAGTCGAGTGATGGCTACACCTTC.

The chain is built from TRBV25-1 and TRBJ1-2; tentative D call: TRBD1 (5 bases). Germline lookup yields CDR1 MGHDK and CDR2 SYGVNS. The CDR3 runs 13 residues. Trimming stripped 2 bases from V and 8 bases from J, with 12 bases between. The CDR3 nucleotides read TGTGCCAGCAGTGAACTCCAGGGACGGGGCTACACCTTC. Its translation is CASSELQGRGYTF.

The V call is TRBV30, the J call TRBJ2-2, with D uncertain. This CDR3 has 14 amino acids. The germline gives CDR1 GTSNPN, CDR2 SVGIG (reference sequence). V lost 4 bases, J lost 1 base, and 10 bases lay in between. Written as DNA, the CDR3 is TGTGCCTGGAATGCTCTCAGGAACACCGGGGAGCTGTTTTTT. It encodes CAWNALRNTGELFF. Using reference TRBV30 and TRBJ2-2 for the parts outside the CDR3, the full variable domain is SQTIHQWPATLVQPVGSPLSLECTVEGTSNPNLYWYRQAAGRGLQLLFYSVGIGQISSEVPQNLSASRPQDRQFILSSKKLLLSDSGFYLCAWNALRNTGELFFGEGSRLTVL.

This clonotype was counted between two and nine times. The J gene is TRBJ2-2, the V gene TRBV7-2; a possible D gene is TRBD2 (5 bases). V was pared by 4 bases and J by 2 bases, with 14 bases between. The CDR3 runs to 16 residues. Looked up from germline, CDR1 is SGHTA and CDR2 is FQGNSA. The CDR3 sequence: CASSSGSRTNTGELFF. The DNA of the CDR3 is TGTGCCAGCAGCTCGGGGAGCAGGACTAACACCGGGGAGCTGTTTTTT. Drawing the rest from reference TRBV7-2 and TRBJ2-2, the complete variable domain is GAGVSQSPSNKVTEKGKDVELRCDPISGHTALYWYRQSLGQGLEFLIYFQGNSAPDKSGLPSDRFSAERTGGSVSTLTIQRTQQEDSAVYLCASSSGSRTNTGELFFGEGSRLTVL.

This clonotype was seen ten or more times. This chain uses TRBV7-9 with TRBJ2-1, with TRBD1 identical over 11 bases. This CDR3 is built from 16 residues. Germline lookup yields CDR1 SEHNR and CDR2 FQNEAQ (reference sequence). J gave up 6 bases and V 3 bases, and 7 bases lay outside the gene matches. Here the CDR3 DNA reads TGTGCCAGCAGCTTGGGGACAGGGGGTATCCCCAATGAGCAGTTCTTC. Its translation: CASSLGTGGIPNEQFF.

This clonotype was counted between two and nine times. V gene TRBV28 combines with J gene TRBJ1-5, with D maybe TRBD1 (6 bases). Germline CDR1 and CDR2: MDHEN and SYDVKM. V was clipped by 7 bases and J by 5 bases, with 15 bases between them. The CDR3 spans 14 residues. The chain's CDR3 is CASNKAGDHQPQHF. The CDR3 bases are TGTGCCAGCAATAAGGCAGGGGACCATCAGCCCCAGCATTTT.

The V call is TRBV19, the J call TRBJ1-6; D is undetermined. From germline, CDR1 is LNHDA and CDR2 SQIVND (reference sequence). V lost 6 bases to trimming and J lost 0 bases, with 6 bases between them. The CDR3 loop spans 14 amino acids. The CDR3 region has the DNA TGTGCCAGTAGACCCAGCTCCTATAATTCACCCCTCCACTTT. Its translation: CASRPSSYNSPLHF.

The V and J genes are TRBV7-4 and TRBJ2-1; D might be TRBD2 (5 bases). Trimming pared 3 bases from V and 5 bases from J, leaving 8 bases between. Looked up from germline, CDR1 is SGHVT and CDR2 is SQSDAQ. The CDR3 runs 13 residues. The CDR3 is CASSFRADNEQFF. CDR3 nucleotide sequence: TGTGCCAGCAGCTTTAGAGCGGACAATGAGCAGTTCTTC. Drawing the rest from reference TRBV7-4 and TRBJ2-1, the complete variable domain is GAGVSQSPRYKVAKRGRDVALRCDSISGHVTLYWYRQTLGQGSEVLTYSQSDAQRDKSGRPSGRFSAERPERSVSTLKIQRTEQGDSAVYLCASSFRADNEQFFGPGTRLTVL.

This sequence joins TRBV19 and TRBJ2-4; D gene uncertain. The V and J ends lost 3 bases and 1 base respectively, with 16 bases between them. The CDR3 has 17 amino acids. CDR1 and CDR2 (germline): LNHDA, SQIVND (reference sequence). CDR3 loop: CASSISGRISAKNIQYF. The CDR3 DNA sequence: TGTGCCAGTAGTATCTCAGGACGGATTTCGGCCAAAAACATTCAGTACTTC.

This clonotype has ten or more counts. The chain has TRBV7-8 and TRBJ1-6; D not certain. This CDR3 is 13 amino acids long. In germline, CDR1 is SGHVS, CDR2 FQNEAQ. Trimming took 0 bases from V and 10 from J, leaving 7 bases between them. CDR3 protein: CASSLAWRSPLHF. CDR3 DNA sequence: TGTGCCAGCAGCTTAGCATGGAGGTCACCCCTCCACTTT.

This clonotype turned up a few times. The chain joins TRBV7-4 to TRBJ2-1; 7 bases fit TRBD1. The V gene's germline CDR1 is SGHVT and CDR2 SQSDAQ. There are 13 residues in the CDR3. The V gene end was trimmed by 5 bases and the J gene end by 8 bases; junction bases not matched to a gene: 6. The CDR3 coding sequence is TGTGCCAGCAGCCCGTACAGGGGCGATGAGCAGTTCTTC. Protein: CASSPYRGDEQFF.

The chain is built from TRBV7-3 and TRBJ1-2; 11 bases are shared with TRBD1. The germline V gene encodes CDR1 SGHTA and CDR2 FQGTGA. V lost 5 bases, J lost 10 bases, and 6 bases stayed unmatched. The CDR3 is 13 residues long. Written as DNA, the CDR3 is TGTGCCAGCAGCGCGGACAGGGGGCTGCCCTACACCTTC. Amino acid sequence: CASSADRGLPYTF.

This clonotype was picked up a small number of times. This may arise from a read error, as a much more abundant clone is one base away. The genes are TRBV7-2 and TRBJ2-7, with TRBD1 identical over 9 bases. With V trimmed by 1 base and J by 2 bases, 3 bases remained unmatched. The germline V gene has CDR1 SGHTA and CDR2 FQGNSA. The CDR3 loop spans 15 amino acids. DNA of the CDR3: TGTGCCAGCAGCTTAGGAGGGACAGGGACCTACGAGCAGTACTTC. Its translation is CASSLGGTGTYEQYF.

Regarding this clonotype: This may be a read error: a much more frequent sequence differs by one nucleotide. V is TRBV7-2 and J is TRBJ2-7, with D tentatively TRBD2 (6 bases). The CDR3 runs 15 residues. V was cut by 5 bases and J by 6 bases, with 20 bases left in between. Germline CDR1 reads SGHTA; CDR2 reads FQGNSA. DNA of the CDR3: TGTGCCAGCAGCCCCGGGAGAGGGTTCCCCCCCGAGCAGTACTTC. Its protein is CASSPGRGFPPEQYF. The full variable domain, completed using reference TRBV7-2 and TRBJ2-7, is GAGVSQSPSNKVTEKGKDVELRCDPISGHTALYWYRQSLGQGLEFLIYFQGNSAPDKSGLPSDRFSAERTGGSVSTLTIQRTQQEDSAVYLCASSPGRGFPPEQYFGPGTRLTVT.

This clonotype was observed many times. This chain joins TRBV7-2 and TRBJ1-2; D call uncertain. Germline loops: CDR1 SGHTA, CDR2 FQGNSA. Trimming shortened V by 0 bases and J by 7 bases, and 18 bases separated the two germline ends. The CDR3 runs to 16 residues. The CDR3 loop is CASSLAPGQSVSGYTF. For the CDR3, the DNA is TGTGCCAGCAGCTTAGCCCCAGGTCAAAGCGTGAGTGGCTACACCTTC.

This clonotype was seen more than once but under ten times. The chain uses TRBV4-3 and TRBJ1-1, with 7 positions matching TRBD1. Trimming removed 2 bases from V and 0 bases from J; junction bases left unmatched: 6. The germline V gene encodes CDR1 LGHNA and CDR2 YSLEER. This CDR3 comprises 16 residues. CDR3 protein: CASSQQGGSMNTEAFF. DNA of the CDR3: TGCGCCAGCAGCCAACAGGGGGGGAGCATGAACACTGAAGCTTTCTTT.

The CDR3 here is CSAPTGTNVYGYTF. CDR3 sequence (DNA): TGCAGTGCCCCAACGGGGACGAACGTCTATGGCTACACCTTC. The chain has TRBV20-1 and TRBJ1-2; D perhaps matches TRBD1 (5 bases). Trimming removed 6 bases from V and 4 bases from J, with 18 bases in between. The CDR3 has 14 amino acids. Per the germline V gene, CDR1 is DFQATT and CDR2 is SNEGSKA (reference sequence).

This clonotype was recorded many times. The rearrangement links TRBV11-3 to TRBJ1-1; D unresolved. V was clipped by 0 bases and J by 2 bases, with 7 bases between them. The germline CDR1 and CDR2 sequences are SGHNT and YENEEA. There are 14 residues in the CDR3. The CDR3 bases are TGTGCCAGCAGCTTAGATGGAGATAACACTGAAGCTTTCTTT. Its translation: CASSLDGDNTEAFF.

This clonotype has more than one count but fewer than ten. V usage is TRBV20-1 and J usage is TRBJ2-7, with TRBD1 matching 10 bases. The CDR3 consists of 13 residues. Looked up from germline, CDR1 is DFQATT and CDR2 is SNEGSKA (reference sequence). Trimming at V came to 4 bases and at J to 6 bases, leaving 6 bases not matched to a gene. The chain's CDR3 is CSATPGQGREQYF. CDR3 DNA: TGCAGTGCTACTCCGGGACAGGGGCGCGAGCAGTACTTC.

This clonotype was counted between two and nine times. This chain connects TRBV7-2 to TRBJ1-2; a weak D match, TRBD1 (5 bases). The CDR3 is 14 amino acids. V dropped 3 bases and J dropped 8 bases, with 16 bases sitting between them. Per germline, CDR1 SGHTA and CDR2 FQGNSA. The CDR3 loop is CASSFQGLHLGYTF. The CDR3 DNA reads TGTGCCAGCAGCTTTCAGGGACTGCACTTAGGCTACACCTTC. The complete variable domain, with remaining parts taken from reference TRBV7-2 and TRBJ1-2, reads GAGVSQSPSNKVTEKGKDVELRCDPISGHTALYWYRQSLGQGLEFLIYFQGNSAPDKSGLPSDRFSAERTGGSVSTLTIQRTQQEDSAVYLCASSFQGLHLGYTFGSGTRLTVV.